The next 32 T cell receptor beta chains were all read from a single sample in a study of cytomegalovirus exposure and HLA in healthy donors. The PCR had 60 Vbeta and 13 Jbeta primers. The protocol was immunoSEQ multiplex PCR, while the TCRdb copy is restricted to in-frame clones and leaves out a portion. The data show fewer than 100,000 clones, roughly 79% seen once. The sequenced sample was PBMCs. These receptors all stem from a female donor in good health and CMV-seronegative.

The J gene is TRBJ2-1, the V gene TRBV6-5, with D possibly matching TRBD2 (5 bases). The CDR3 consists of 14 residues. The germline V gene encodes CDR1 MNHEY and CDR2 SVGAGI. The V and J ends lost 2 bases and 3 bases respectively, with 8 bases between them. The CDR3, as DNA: TGTGCCAGCAGTTACGAGGGCTTCTACAATGAGCAGTTCTTC. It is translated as CASSYEGFYNEQFF.

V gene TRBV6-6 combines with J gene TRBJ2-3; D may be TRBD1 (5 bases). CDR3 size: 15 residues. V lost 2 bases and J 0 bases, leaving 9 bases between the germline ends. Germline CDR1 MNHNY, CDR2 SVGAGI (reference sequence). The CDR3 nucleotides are TGTGCCAGCAGTTACAGGGGTTCTAGCACAGATACGCAGTATTTT. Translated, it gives CASSYRGSSTDTQYF.

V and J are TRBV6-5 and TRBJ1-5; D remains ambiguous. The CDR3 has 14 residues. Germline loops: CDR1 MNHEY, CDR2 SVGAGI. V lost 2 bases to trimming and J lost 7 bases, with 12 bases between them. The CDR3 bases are TGTGCCAGCAGTTACGGCGGGCCCCACCAGCCCCAGCATTTT. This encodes CASSYGGPHQPQHF.

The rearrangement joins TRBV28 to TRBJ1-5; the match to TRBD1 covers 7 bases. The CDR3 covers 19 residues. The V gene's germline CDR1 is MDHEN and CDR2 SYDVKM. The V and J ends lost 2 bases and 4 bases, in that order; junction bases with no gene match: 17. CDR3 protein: CASSLKDRMVRLRNQPQHF. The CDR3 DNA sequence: TGTGCCAGCAGTTTAAAGGACAGGATGGTTAGGTTAAGGAATCAGCCCCAGCATTTT.

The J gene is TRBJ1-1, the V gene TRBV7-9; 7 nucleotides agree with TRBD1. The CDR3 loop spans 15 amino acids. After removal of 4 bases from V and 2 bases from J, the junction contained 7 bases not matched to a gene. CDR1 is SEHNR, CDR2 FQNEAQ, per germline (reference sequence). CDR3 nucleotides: TGTGCCAGCAGCTCCCCAGACAGGGTAAACACTGAAGCTTTCTTT. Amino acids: CASSSPDRVNTEAFF.

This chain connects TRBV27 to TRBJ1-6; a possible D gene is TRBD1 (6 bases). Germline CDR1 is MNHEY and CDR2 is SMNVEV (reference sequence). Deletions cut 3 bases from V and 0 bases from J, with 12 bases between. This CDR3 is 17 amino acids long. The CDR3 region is CASSLGHASSYNSPLHF. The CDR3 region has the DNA TGTGCCAGCAGTTTGGGACACGCGAGCTCCTATAATTCACCCCTCCACTTT.

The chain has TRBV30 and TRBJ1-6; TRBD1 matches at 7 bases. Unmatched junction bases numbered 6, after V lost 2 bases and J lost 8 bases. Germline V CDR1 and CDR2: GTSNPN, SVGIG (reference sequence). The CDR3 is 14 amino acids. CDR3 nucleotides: TGTGCCTGGAGTAACAGGGGTCGGGATTCACCCCTCCACTTT. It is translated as CAWSNRGRDSPLHF.

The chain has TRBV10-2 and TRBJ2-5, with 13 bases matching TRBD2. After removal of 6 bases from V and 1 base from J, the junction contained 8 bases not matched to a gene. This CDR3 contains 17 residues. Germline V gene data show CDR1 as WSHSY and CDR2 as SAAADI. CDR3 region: CASRLAGGPRAQETQYF. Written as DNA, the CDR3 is TGCGCCAGCAGACTAGCGGGAGGGCCGAGGGCCCAAGAGACCCAGTACTTC.

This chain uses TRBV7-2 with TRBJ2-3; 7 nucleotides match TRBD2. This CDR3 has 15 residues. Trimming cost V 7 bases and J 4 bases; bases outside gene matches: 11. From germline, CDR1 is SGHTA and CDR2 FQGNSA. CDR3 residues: CASKRAAGESDTQYF. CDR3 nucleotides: TGTGCCAGCAAGAGGGCGGCGGGAGAATCAGATACGCAGTATTTT.

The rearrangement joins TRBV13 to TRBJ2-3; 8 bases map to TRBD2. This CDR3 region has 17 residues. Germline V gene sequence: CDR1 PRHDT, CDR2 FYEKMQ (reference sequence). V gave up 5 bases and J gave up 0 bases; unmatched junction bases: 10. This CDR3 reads CASSRIAGGLSTDTQYF. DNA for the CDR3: TGTGCCAGCAGCCGAATTGCGGGGGGACTTAGCACAGATACGCAGTATTTT.

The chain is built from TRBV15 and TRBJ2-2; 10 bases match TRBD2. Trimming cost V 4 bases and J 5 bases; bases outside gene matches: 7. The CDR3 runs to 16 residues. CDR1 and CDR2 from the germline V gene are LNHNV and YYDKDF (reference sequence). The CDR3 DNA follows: TGTGCCACCAGCAATCTAGCGGGAGTTGTTACCGGGGAGCTGTTTTTT. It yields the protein CATSNLAGVVTGELFF. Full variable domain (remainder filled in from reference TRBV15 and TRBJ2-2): DAMVIQNPRYQVTQFGKPVTLSCSQTLNHNVMYWYQQKSSQAPKLLFHYYDKDFNNEADTPDNFQSRRPNTSFCFLDIRSPGLGDTAMYLCATSNLAGVVTGELFFGEGSRLTVL.

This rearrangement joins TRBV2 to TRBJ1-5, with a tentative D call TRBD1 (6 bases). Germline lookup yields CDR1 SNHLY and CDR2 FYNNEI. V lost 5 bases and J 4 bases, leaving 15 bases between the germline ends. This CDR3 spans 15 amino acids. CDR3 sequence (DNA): TGTGCCAGCAGTATTAATTCAGGGGCAAATCAGCCCCAGCATTTT. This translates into CASSINSGANQPQHF.

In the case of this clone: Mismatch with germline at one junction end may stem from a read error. In DNA form, the CDR3 reads TGTGCCAGCAGTGAGACACAGGGGAGTAGGGGAACTAATGAAAAACTGTTTTTT. This sequence encodes CASSETQGSRGTNEKLFF. V is TRBV10-3 and J is TRBJ1-4, with 7 bases identical to TRBD1. The germline V gene has CDR1 ENHRY and CDR2 SYGVKD. The CDR3 is 18 residues long.

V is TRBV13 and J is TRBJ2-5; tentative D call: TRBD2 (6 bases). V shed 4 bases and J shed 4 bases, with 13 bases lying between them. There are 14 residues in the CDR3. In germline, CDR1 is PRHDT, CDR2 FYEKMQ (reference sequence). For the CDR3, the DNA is TGTGCCAGCAGCTCCAAGACTAGTGGAGAGACCCAGTACTTC. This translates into CASSSKTSGETQYF.

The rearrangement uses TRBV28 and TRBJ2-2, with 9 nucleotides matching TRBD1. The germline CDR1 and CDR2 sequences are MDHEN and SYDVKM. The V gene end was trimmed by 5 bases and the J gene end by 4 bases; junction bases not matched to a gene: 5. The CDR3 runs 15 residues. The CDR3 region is CASSRGQGITGELFF. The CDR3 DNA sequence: TGTGCCAGCAGTCGAGGACAGGGGATCACCGGGGAGCTGTTTTTT.

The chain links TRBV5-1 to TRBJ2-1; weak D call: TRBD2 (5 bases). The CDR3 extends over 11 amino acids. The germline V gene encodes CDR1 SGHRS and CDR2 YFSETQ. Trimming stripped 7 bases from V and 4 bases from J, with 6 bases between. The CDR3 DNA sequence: TGCGCCAGCCGCGGGTACAATGAGCAGTTCTTC. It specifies CASRGYNEQFF.

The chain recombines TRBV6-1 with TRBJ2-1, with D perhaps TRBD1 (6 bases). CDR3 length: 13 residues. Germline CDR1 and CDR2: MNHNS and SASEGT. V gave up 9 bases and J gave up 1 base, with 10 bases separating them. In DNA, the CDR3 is TGTGCCAGTCAACAGGGTTCCTACAATGAGCAGTTCTTC. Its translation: CASQQGSYNEQFF.

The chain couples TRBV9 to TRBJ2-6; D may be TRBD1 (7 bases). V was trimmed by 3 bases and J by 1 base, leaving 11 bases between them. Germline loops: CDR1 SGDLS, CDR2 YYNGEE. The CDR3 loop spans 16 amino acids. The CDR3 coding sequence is TGTGCCAGCAGCGAGGGGGCGGGGTCTGGGGCCAACGTCCTGACTTTC. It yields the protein CASSEGAGSGANVLTF.

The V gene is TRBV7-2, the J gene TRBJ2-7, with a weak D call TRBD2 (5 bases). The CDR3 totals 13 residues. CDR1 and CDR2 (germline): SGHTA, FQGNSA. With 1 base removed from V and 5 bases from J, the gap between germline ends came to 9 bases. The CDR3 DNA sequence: TGTGCCAGCAGCTTAGTTGTGCGGGACGAGCAGTACTTC. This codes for CASSLVVRDEQYF.

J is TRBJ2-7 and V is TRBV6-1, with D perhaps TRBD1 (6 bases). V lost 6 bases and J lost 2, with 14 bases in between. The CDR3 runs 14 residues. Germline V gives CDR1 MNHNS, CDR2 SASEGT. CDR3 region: CASRPGTTPYEQYF. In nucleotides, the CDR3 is TGTGCCAGCAGGCCAGGGACAACCCCCTACGAGCAGTACTTC.

CDR3 loop: CASPGQPGSGNTIYF. CDR3 nucleotide sequence: TGTGCCAGCCCGGGACAGCCAGGCTCTGGAAACACCATATATTTT. This rearrangement joins TRBV2 to TRBJ1-3; the match to TRBD1 covers 7 bases. V lost 8 bases and J lost 0; bases outside the gene matches: 7. The CDR3 covers 15 residues. Germline V gene lookup returns CDR1 SNHLY and CDR2 FYNNEI.

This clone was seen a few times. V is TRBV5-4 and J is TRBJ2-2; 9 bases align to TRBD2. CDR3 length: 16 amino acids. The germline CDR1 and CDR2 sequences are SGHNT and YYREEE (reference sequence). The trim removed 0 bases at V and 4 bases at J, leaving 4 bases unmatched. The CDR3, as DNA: TGTGCCAGCAGCTTGGGCGGGGGGGCAGGCACCGGGGAGCTGTTTTTT. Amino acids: CASSLGGGAGTGELFF.

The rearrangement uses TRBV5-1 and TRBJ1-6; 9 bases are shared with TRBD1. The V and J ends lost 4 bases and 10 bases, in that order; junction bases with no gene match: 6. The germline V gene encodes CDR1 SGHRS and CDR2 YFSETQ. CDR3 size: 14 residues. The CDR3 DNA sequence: TGCGCCAGCAGCCCAGGGACAGGGTTATCACCCCTCCACTTT. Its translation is CASSPGTGLSPLHF.

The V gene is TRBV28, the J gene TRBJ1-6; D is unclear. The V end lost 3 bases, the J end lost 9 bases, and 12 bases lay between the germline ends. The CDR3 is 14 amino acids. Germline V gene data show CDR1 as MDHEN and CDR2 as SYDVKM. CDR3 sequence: CASSLRRVSSPLHF. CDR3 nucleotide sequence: TGTGCCAGCAGTTTGCGGAGGGTTAGTTCACCCCTCCACTTT.

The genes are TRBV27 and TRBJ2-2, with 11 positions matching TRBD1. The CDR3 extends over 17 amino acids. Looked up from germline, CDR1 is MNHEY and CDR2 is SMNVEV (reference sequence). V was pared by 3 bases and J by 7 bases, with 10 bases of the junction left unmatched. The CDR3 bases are TGTGCCAGCAGTTTGTATATAGGACAGGGGGCAGGCGGGGAGCTGTTTTTT. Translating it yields CASSLYIGQGAGGELFF.

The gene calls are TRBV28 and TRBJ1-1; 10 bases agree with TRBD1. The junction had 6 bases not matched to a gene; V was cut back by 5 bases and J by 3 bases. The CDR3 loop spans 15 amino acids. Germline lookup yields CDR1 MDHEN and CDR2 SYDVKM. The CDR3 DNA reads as TGTGCCAGCAGTCCTCACGGGACAGGGGACACTGAAGCTTTCTTT. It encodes CASSPHGTGDTEAFF. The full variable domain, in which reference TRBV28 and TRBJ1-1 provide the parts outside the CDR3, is DVKVTQSSRYLVKRTGEKVFLECVQDMDHENMFWYRQDPGLGLRLIYFSYDVKMKEKGDIPEGYSVSREKKERFSLILESASTNQTSMYLCASSPHGTGDTEAFFGQGTRLTVV.

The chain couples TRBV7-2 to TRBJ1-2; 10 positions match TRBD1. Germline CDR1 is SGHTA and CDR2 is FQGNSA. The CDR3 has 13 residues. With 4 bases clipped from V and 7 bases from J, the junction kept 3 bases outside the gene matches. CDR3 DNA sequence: TGTGCCAGCAGCTGGGACAGGGGTACTGGCTACACCTTC. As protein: CASSWDRGTGYTF.

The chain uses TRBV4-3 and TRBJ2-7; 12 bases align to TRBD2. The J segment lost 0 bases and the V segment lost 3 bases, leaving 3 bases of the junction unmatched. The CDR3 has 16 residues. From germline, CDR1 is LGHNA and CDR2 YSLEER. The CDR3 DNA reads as TGCGCCAGCAGCCACATACTAGCGGGGGGCTCCTACGAGCAGTACTTC. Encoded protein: CASSHILAGGSYEQYF.

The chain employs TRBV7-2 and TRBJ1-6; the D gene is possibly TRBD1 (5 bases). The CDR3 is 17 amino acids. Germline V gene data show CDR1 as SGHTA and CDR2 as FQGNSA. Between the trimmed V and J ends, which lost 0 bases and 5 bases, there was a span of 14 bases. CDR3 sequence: CASSLAVGRGDNSPLHF. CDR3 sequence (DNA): TGTGCCAGCAGCTTAGCAGTGGGGCGCGGTGATAATTCACCCCTCCACTTT.

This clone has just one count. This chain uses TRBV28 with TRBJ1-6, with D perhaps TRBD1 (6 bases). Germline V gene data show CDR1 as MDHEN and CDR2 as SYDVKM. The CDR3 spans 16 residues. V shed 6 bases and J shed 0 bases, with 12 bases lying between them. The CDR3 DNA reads TGTGCCAGCAGGGGGGCCGTGAGCTCCTATAATTCACCCCTCCACTTT. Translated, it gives CASRGAVSSYNSPLHF.

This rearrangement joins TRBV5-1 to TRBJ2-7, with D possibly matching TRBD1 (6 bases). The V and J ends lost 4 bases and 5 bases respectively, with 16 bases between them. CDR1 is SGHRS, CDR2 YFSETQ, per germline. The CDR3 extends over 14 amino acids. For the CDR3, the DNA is TGCGCCAGCAGCCCTGTAGACAGGTTCCACGAGCAGTACTTC. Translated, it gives CASSPVDRFHEQYF.

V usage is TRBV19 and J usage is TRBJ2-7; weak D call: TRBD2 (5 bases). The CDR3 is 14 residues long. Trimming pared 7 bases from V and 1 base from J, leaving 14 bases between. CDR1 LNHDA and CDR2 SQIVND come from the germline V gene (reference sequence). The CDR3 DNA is TGTGCCAGTACCGCTAGCTCCTATTCCTACGAGCAGTACTTC. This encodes CASTASSYSYEQYF.